Sequencing of this T cell receptor beta chain was carried out in a study of T cells in Graves' hyperthyroidism and ophthalmopathy. RNA transcripts yielded amplified TCR beta CDR3 regions. HTBI primers were employed in a first-round RT-PCR of the TCR CDR3. TCRdb passed the multiplex PCR reads through MiXCR, listing each CDR3 protein once. The sample includes around 200,000 distinct CDR3 sequences, approximately 17% seen only once; the top ten take 29%. This CDR3 has 13 residues. The germline V gene encodes CDR1 MNHNS and CDR2 SASEGT. V shed 8 bases, J shed 4 bases, and the junction held 6 bases outside the gene matches. This clonotype was counted at least ten times.

The sequencing sample was made of blood. This rearrangement joins TRBV6-1 to TRBJ1-1; 8 nucleotides line up with TRBD1. This receptor was identified in a woman aged 45 to 65 with Graves' hyperthyroidism. CDR3 protein: CASGQGLATEAFF. In DNA, the CDR3 is TGTGCCAGCGGACAGGGACTGGCCACTGAAGCTTTCTTT.